The 30 T cell receptor beta chains in this list originate from one sample, sequenced in a study of draining lymph node invasion in breast cancer. TCRdb processed the bulk RNA-seq reads anew with MiXCR; each CDR3 protein has one entry. Here the sample spans roughly 2,800 distinct CDR3 sequences, 70% being singletons. Memory regulatory T cells were sorted as CD4+ CD45RA- CD25high cells. The material sequenced was sorted memory Tregs from a lymph node. The source of these receptors is a female donor with luminal breast cancer.

The rearrangement links TRBV28 to TRBJ1-1; the D gene is possibly TRBD1 (6 bases). This CDR3 region has 16 residues. Germline CDR1 and CDR2: MDHEN and SYDVKM. V shed 7 bases and J shed 0 bases, with 18 bases lying between them. In nucleotides, the CDR3 is TGTGCCAGCAACCGATGGCAGGGGAGGGTGAACACTGAAGCTTTCTTT. Encoded protein: CASNRWQGRVNTEAFF. Based on the CDR3 plus reference TRBV28 and TRBJ1-1, the full variable domain is DVKVTQSSRYLVKRTGEKVFLECVQDMDHENMFWYRQDPGLGLRLIYFSYDVKMKEKGDIPEGYSVSREKKERFSLILESASTNQTSMYLCASNRWQGRVNTEAFFGQGTRLTVV.

The chain employs TRBV19 and TRBJ2-3; 7 bases align to TRBD2. The trim removed 7 bases at V and 0 bases at J, leaving 4 bases unmatched. The CDR3 consists of 14 residues. The germline V gene encodes CDR1 LNHDA and CDR2 SQIVND (reference sequence). CDR3 coding DNA: TGTGCCAGTAACGGCGGGAGAAGCACAGATACGCAGTATTTT. Its translation: CASNGGRSTDTQYF.

The chain carries TRBV5-1 and TRBJ1-1; TRBD1 matches at 7 bases. With 0 bases clipped from V and 6 bases from J, the junction kept 2 bases outside the gene matches. CDR1 is SGHRS, CDR2 YFSETQ, per germline. The CDR3 runs 13 residues. CDR3: CASSLGQGSEAFF. The CDR3, as DNA: TGCGCCAGCAGCTTGGGACAGGGCTCTGAAGCTTTCTTT. The full variable domain, rest sourced from reference TRBV5-1 and TRBJ1-1, is KAGVTQTPRYLIKTRGQQVTLSCSPISGHRSVSWYQQTPGQGLQFLFEYFSETQRNKGNFPGRFSGRQFSNSRSEMNVSTLELGDSALYLCASSLGQGSEAFFGQGTRLTVV.

The chain recombines TRBV27 with TRBJ2-3; D unresolved. Per germline, CDR1 MNHEY and CDR2 SMNVEV (reference sequence). The ends were cut back, 1 base at V and 2 bases at J, with 10 bases in the middle. This CDR3 region has 15 residues. For the CDR3, the DNA is TGTGCCAGCAGTTTATTAACACACGCCACAGATACGCAGTATTTT. Protein product: CASSLLTHATDTQYF.

This clonotype was counted only a few times. This chain connects TRBV6-1 to TRBJ1-1; the D is unclear. This CDR3 has 12 residues. The germline gives CDR1 MNHNS, CDR2 SASEGT. The V end was cut by 8 bases, the J end by 1 base, with 8 bases between. DNA for the CDR3: TGTGCCAGCCCTCGTGGGAACACTGAAGCTTTCTTT. It codes for CASPRGNTEAFF.

This clonotype has just a few counts. The chain uses TRBV6-1 and TRBJ2-1; 8 bases line up with TRBD2. The CDR3 is made up of 15 amino acids. The junction had 11 bases not matched to a gene; V was cut back by 7 bases and J by 6 bases. In germline, CDR1 is MNHNS, CDR2 SASEGT. DNA of the CDR3: TGTGCCAGCATCGGCAAGGCGGGGGGATTCAATGAGCAGTTCTTC. Translation: CASIGKAGGFNEQFF.

The CDR3 sequence: CASSLARGMEKGANVLTF. The CDR3, as DNA: TGTGCCAGCAGCTTAGCGAGAGGGATGGAAAAGGGGGCCAACGTCCTGACTTTC. V usage is TRBV7-6 and J usage is TRBJ2-6; maybe TRBD2 (5 bases). This CDR3 spans 18 amino acids. The germline CDR1 and CDR2 sequences are SGHVS and FNYEAQ. V lost 0 bases and J 4 bases, leaving 16 bases between the germline ends.

The chain recombines TRBV29-1 with TRBJ1-5; D possibly corresponds to TRBD1 (5 bases). Germline V gene sequence: CDR1 SQVTM, CDR2 ANQGSEA. The V end was cut by 2 bases, the J end by 6 bases, with 11 bases between. There are 13 residues in the CDR3. As DNA, the CDR3 is TGCAGCGTTGAATTCGGGAGGGGTCAGCCCCAGCATTTT. Its translation is CSVEFGRGQPQHF.

The J gene is TRBJ2-7, the V gene TRBV2, with 11 bases aligning to TRBD2. The CDR3 loop spans 15 amino acids. Germline CDR1 SNHLY, CDR2 FYNNEI. J gave up 2 bases and V 1 base, and 1 base lay outside the gene matches. Here the CDR3 reads CASSEVTSGAYEQYF. The CDR3, as DNA: TGTGCCAGCAGTGAAGTGACTAGCGGGGCCTACGAGCAGTACTTC.

This chain links TRBV20-1 with TRBJ2-2; D unresolved. The CDR3 consists of 14 residues. Between the trimmed V and J ends, which lost 0 bases and 8 bases, there was a span of 13 bases. Per germline, CDR1 DFQATT and CDR2 SNEGSKA (reference sequence). CDR3 residues: CSARDLQTLGELFF. The CDR3 region has the DNA TGCAGTGCTAGAGATTTACAGACTTTGGGGGAGCTGTTTTTT.

The rearrangement joins TRBV20-1 to TRBJ2-3, with D perhaps TRBD2 (6 bases). Germline values: CDR1 DFQATT, CDR2 SNEGSKA (reference sequence). The CDR3 contains 13 residues. Deletions cut 3 bases from V and 3 bases from J, with 10 bases between. The CDR3 loop reads CSASGGVTDTQYF. As DNA, the CDR3 is TGCAGTGCTAGCGGGGGTGTAACAGATACGCAGTATTTT.

V usage is TRBV19 and J usage is TRBJ2-2; the D call may be TRBD1 or TRBD2 (6 bases each). CDR1 and CDR2 from the germline V gene are LNHDA and SQIVND (reference sequence). V lost 1 base, J lost 9 bases, and 33 bases lay in between. The CDR3 extends over 21 amino acids. The chain's CDR3 is CASSIGAGRDEYRVSKRELFF. The CDR3 DNA reads as TGTGCCAGTAGTATAGGGGCGGGACGGGACGAATACAGGGTCTCGAAGAGGGAGCTGTTTTTT.

The chain recombines TRBV6-2 or TRBV6-3 with TRBJ1-1, with a possible D match to TRBD1 (5 bases). This CDR3 has 14 amino acids. V lost 6 bases, J lost 0 bases, and 11 bases lay in between. Germline V lookup: CDR1 MNHEY, CDR2 SVGEGT. The CDR3 loop is CASSRRAMNTEAFF. The CDR3 nucleotides are TGTGCCAGCAGCCGCAGGGCCATGAACACTGAAGCTTTCTTT.

The chain combines TRBV4-1 with TRBJ2-3; a weak D match, TRBD2 (7 bases). The V gene's germline CDR1 is MGHRA and CDR2 YSYEKL. This CDR3 contains 19 residues. Trimming stripped 0 bases from V and 5 bases from J, with 24 bases between. In DNA, the CDR3 is TGCGCCAGCAGCCAAGATTCGCCTAGCGGTAGGGGGATTGGAGATACGCAGTATTTT. It translates to CASSQDSPSGRGIGDTQYF.

The chain carries TRBV12-3 or TRBV12-4 and TRBJ1-2; TRBD1 might be the D (5 bases). The CDR3 has 14 amino acids. Trimming pared 1 base from V and 4 bases from J, leaving 10 bases between. DNA for the CDR3: TGTGCCAGCAGTTTAGTCCCAGGGAGCTATGGCTACACCTTC. Residues: CASSLVPGSYGYTF.

The V gene is TRBV6-1, the J gene TRBJ2-7; 7 positions agree with TRBD1. Germline CDR1 is MNHNS and CDR2 is SASEGT. The CDR3 extends over 13 amino acids. Trimming took 5 bases from V and 6 from J; bases not matched to a gene: 7. CDR3 amino acids: CASSTDRDFEQYF. DNA for the CDR3: TGTGCCAGCAGTACCGACAGGGATTTCGAGCAGTACTTC.

This clonotype has a handful of counts. The CDR3 DNA reads as TGTGCCAGTAGTATAGGCATATCCACTGAAGCTTTCTTT. This translates into CASSIGISTEAFF. This chain connects TRBV19 to TRBJ1-1; D not certain. CDR1 and CDR2 from the germline V gene are LNHDA and SQIVND (reference sequence). The CDR3 extends over 13 amino acids. The V and J ends lost 1 base and 4 bases respectively, with 7 bases between them.

This sequence joins TRBV27 and TRBJ1-3, with TRBD1 identical over 7 bases. From germline, CDR1 is MNHEY and CDR2 SMNVEV (reference sequence). V trimming: 6 bases; J trimming: 0 bases; junction bases outside the gene matches: 11. The CDR3 consists of 17 residues. CDR3 sequence: CASRKTGIRLSGNTIYF. CDR3 sequence (DNA): TGTGCCAGCAGGAAGACAGGGATTCGACTCTCTGGAAACACCATATATTTT.

This chain connects TRBV12-3 or TRBV12-4 to TRBJ2-2; D possibly corresponds to TRBD2 (5 bases). The CDR3 is 13 amino acids. Trimming left V 3 bases short and J 6 bases short, with 8 bases between. The CDR3 loop reads CASSFEGSGELFF. The DNA of the CDR3 is TGTGCCAGCAGTTTTGAGGGTTCCGGGGAGCTGTTTTTT.

A note on this clonotype: At one of its ends the junction is not consistent with the germline gene, which may arise from a read error. The gene calls are TRBV19 and TRBJ1-1; D unresolved. CDR3 length equals 13 residues. CDR1 and CDR2 from the germline V gene are LNHDA and SQIVND (reference sequence). The DNA of the CDR3 is TGTGCCAGTGGGTTGGGGTTGAAAACTGAAGCTTTCTTT. The encoded protein is CASGLGLKTEAFF.

The rearrangement uses TRBV19 and TRBJ2-7; 10 nucleotides match TRBD1. This CDR3 comprises 16 residues. CDR1 is LNHDA, CDR2 SQIVND, per germline (reference sequence). Unmatched junction bases numbered 13, after V lost 5 bases and J lost 6 bases. The CDR3 region has the DNA TGTGCCAGTAGTGCCACGGACAGGGGGGGCGTGTTCGAGCAGTACTTC. Residues: CASSATDRGGVFEQYF. Variable domain in full (rest from reference TRBV19 and TRBJ2-7): DGGITQSPKYLFRKEGQNVTLSCEQNLNHDAMYWYRQDPGQGLRLIYYSQIVNDFQKGDIAEGYSVSREKKESFPLTVTSAQKNPTAFYLCASSATDRGGVFEQYFGPGTRLTVT.

The chain couples TRBV9 to TRBJ1-3, with TRBD1 matching over 7 bases. V lost 2 bases and J lost 3; bases outside the gene matches: 2. The germline gives CDR1 SGDLS, CDR2 YYNGEE. The CDR3 is made up of 14 amino acids. The CDR3 bases are TGTGCCAGCAGCGTCTCAGGGGGTGGAAACACCATATATTTT. Encoded protein: CASSVSGGGNTIYF.

The chain links TRBV10-1 to TRBJ2-1; D not resolved. The CDR3 contains 15 residues. In germline, CDR1 is WNHNN, CDR2 SYGVQD (reference sequence). The V end was cut by 0 bases, the J end by 6 bases, with 12 bases between. In DNA, the CDR3 is TGCGCCAGCAGTGAGTCGGCCGGACCCTTCAATGAGCAGTTCTTC. Protein product: CASSESAGPFNEQFF.

This clonotype was observed once. The chain recombines TRBV11-2 with TRBJ2-2, with a tentative D call TRBD1 (6 bases). The CDR3 extends over 15 amino acids. CDR1 is SGHAT and CDR2 is FQNNGV in the germline V gene. The germline V and J ends were trimmed by 3 bases and 4 bases, with 12 bases remaining between them. The CDR3 DNA reads as TGTGCCAGCAGCTTGGGACATCTGAGCACCGGGGAGCTGTTTTTT. It is translated as CASSLGHLSTGELFF. Complete variable domain (other parts from reference TRBV11-2 and TRBJ2-2): EAGVAQSPRYKIIEKRQSVAFWCNPISGHATLYWYQQILGQGPKLLIQFQNNGVVDDSQLPKDRFSAERLKGVDSTLKIQPAKLEDSAVYLCASSLGHLSTGELFFGEGSRLTVL.

The rearrangement joins TRBV5-1 to TRBJ2-1; 10 bases are a match to TRBD2. There are 16 residues in the CDR3. The trim removed 3 bases at V and 6 bases at J, leaving 9 bases unmatched. Germline assignment: CDR1 SGHRS and CDR2 YFSETQ. CDR3 protein: CASSWGEREGRNEQFF. CDR3 sequence (DNA): TGCGCCAGCAGCTGGGGGGAGCGGGAGGGCCGCAATGAGCAGTTCTTC.

The genes are TRBV10-3 and TRBJ1-2; 7 nucleotides agree with TRBD1. This CDR3 has 12 residues. Germline assignment: CDR1 ENHRY and CDR2 SYGVKD. DNA for the CDR3: TGTGTGACCAGGGGGGCAGGTGATGGCTACACCTTC. Translated, it gives CVTRGAGDGYTF.

V gene TRBV28 combines with J gene TRBJ2-7; D ambiguous. Per germline, CDR1 MDHEN and CDR2 SYDVKM. The germline V and J ends were trimmed by 6 bases and 0 bases, with 9 bases remaining between them. The CDR3 loop spans 13 amino acids. Written as DNA, the CDR3 is TGTGCCAGCAGCCCGGTTAACTCCTACGAGCAGTACTTC. It is translated as CASSPVNSYEQYF.

The chain combines TRBV20-1 with TRBJ2-3; 14 bases line up with TRBD2. The ends lost 6 bases at V and 0 bases at J; junction bases unmatched: 5. Germline V gene data show CDR1 as DFQATT and CDR2 as SNEGSKA (reference sequence). The CDR3 is 16 amino acids. The CDR3 protein is CSAGTSGRSSTDTQYF. CDR3 in DNA: TGCAGTGCCGGGACTAGCGGGAGATCTAGCACAGATACGCAGTATTTT.

The genes are TRBV30 and TRBJ1-5, with D possibly matching TRBD1 (5 bases). The CDR3 length is 14 residues. Per the germline V gene, CDR1 is GTSNPN and CDR2 is SVGIG (reference sequence). Between the trimmed V and J ends, which lost 1 base and 2 bases, there was a span of 9 bases. CDR3 nucleotides: TGTGCCTGGAGTGGGGGCAGCCGCAATCAGCCCCAGCATTTT. Its translation: CAWSGGSRNQPQHF.

The rearrangement links TRBV11-1 to TRBJ2-7; either TRBD1 or TRBD2 may fit D (5 bases each). Germline CDR1 SGHAT, CDR2 FQDESV (reference sequence). Trimming cost V 5 bases and J 0 bases, with 20 bases left between them. There are 17 residues in the CDR3. The CDR3 DNA follows: TGTGCCAGCAGCCCCCACCCTGGGGGAACCCCCTCCTACGAGCAGTACTTC. Translated, it gives CASSPHPGGTPSYEQYF.